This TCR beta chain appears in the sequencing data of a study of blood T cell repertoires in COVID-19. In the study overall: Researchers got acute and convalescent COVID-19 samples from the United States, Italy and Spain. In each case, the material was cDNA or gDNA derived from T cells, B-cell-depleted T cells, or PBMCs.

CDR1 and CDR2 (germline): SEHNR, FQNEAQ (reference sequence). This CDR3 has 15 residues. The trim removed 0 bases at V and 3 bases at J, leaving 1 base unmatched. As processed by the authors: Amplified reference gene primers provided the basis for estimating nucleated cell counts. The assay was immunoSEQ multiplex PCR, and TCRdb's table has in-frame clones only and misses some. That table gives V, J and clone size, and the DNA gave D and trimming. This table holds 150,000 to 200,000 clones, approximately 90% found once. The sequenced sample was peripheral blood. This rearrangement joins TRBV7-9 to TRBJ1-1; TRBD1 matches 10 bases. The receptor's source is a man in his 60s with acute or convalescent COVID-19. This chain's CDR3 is CASSLATGGYTEAFF. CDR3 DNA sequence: TGTGCCAGCAGCTTAGCGACAGGGGGCTACACTGAAGCTTTCTTT.